This T cell receptor (beta chain) was captured by sequencing in a study of preoperative IRX-2 immunotherapy in early breast cancer. Trimming pared 6 bases from V and 5 bases from J, leaving 14 bases between. Looked up from germline, CDR1 is MDHEN and CDR2 is SYDVKM. The length of the CDR3 is 14 residues. As for treatment: preoperative locoregional IRX-2 cytokine immunotherapy. Profiling relied on immunoSEQ multiplex PCR, and the TCRdb table lists in-frame clones only, not all of them. The repertoire includes 90,000 to 100,000 clones, 86% of them detected once, and about 1.9% sits in the top ten. The source was tumor tissue, collected after IRX-2 immunotherapy. The TCR comes from a human donor with breast cancer. The chain uses TRBV28 and TRBJ1-5; a weak D match, TRBD1 (5 bases). Here the CDR3 reads CASRPGASYQPQHF. The CDR3 DNA is TGTGCCAGCAGGCCCGGGGCTTCCTATCAGCCCCAGCATTTT.